This is a list of T cell receptor beta chains from one sample in a study of preoperative IRX-2 immunotherapy in early breast cancer. Using immunoSEQ multiplex PCR, the repertoire was profiled, and TCRdb retains in-frame clones only, with some absent. The sample holds 95,000 to 100,000 clones, about nine tenths seen once. This specimen consisted of tumor tissue, obtained after IRX-2 immunotherapy. The receptors were gathered from a human donor with breast cancer. CDR3s include the opening cysteine and the closing phenylalanine or tryptophan. D genes are given only for firm matches. Clone size is given for some rows only: seen once, a few or many times, or a class if the clone is expanded.

-	TRBV6-7	once	TRBJ2-3	TGTGCCAGCAGTTATTCGACAACTAGCACAGATACGCAGTATTTT	CASSYSTTSTDTQYF
TRBD1	TRBV11-3	-	TRBJ2-7	TGTGCCAGCAGCTTAGGGACAGGGCTGGACGAGCAGTACTTC	CASSLGTGLDEQYF
TRBD1	TRBV18	once	TRBJ2-7	TGTGCCAGCTCAGAGGGACAGGGTCGCGAGCAGTACTTC	CASSEGQGREQYF
-	TRBV5-1	once	TRBJ2-7	TGCGCCAGCAGCTTGGGGCTGGGGGGCTACGAGCAGTACTTC	CASSLGLGGYEQYF
-	TRBV19	once	TRBJ2-2	TGTGCCAGTAGTCTCCGCGGGCAGGTCGGGGAGCTGTTTTTT	CASSLRGQVGELFF
-	TRBV19	-	TRBJ2-1	TGTGCCAGTAGTATCGTGGGGGGCCGCAATGAGCAGTTCTTC	CASSIVGGRNEQFF
TRBD2	TRBV15	-	TRBJ2-3	TGTGCCACCAGCAGGAAGGGACTAGCGGGGGGGGTATCTAGCACAGATACGCAGTATTTT	CATSRKGLAGGVSSTDTQYF
-	TRBV6-8	-	TRBJ1-3	TGTGCCATCAGCAGAACCCTAGACAGCTTACCGGCTGGAAACACCATATATTTT	CAISRTLDSLPAGNTIYF
TRBD1	TRBV11-3	once	TRBJ2-1	TGTGCCAGCAGCAAAGGGCAGGGGGCGCTCCATGAGCAGTTCTTC	CASSKGQGALHEQFF
TRBD1	TRBV18	-	TRBJ1-2	TGTGCCAGCTCAGAGTCTACAGGGGTCATCTATGGCTACACCTTC	CASSESTGVIYGYTF
-	TRBV19	-	TRBJ1-2	TGTGCCAGTAGTATCAACGGCAACTATGGCTACACCTTC	CASSINGNYGYTF
TRBD1	TRBV14	-	TRBJ1-2	TGTGCCAGCAGCCAAGTGGGGACAGGATACTATGGCTACACCTTC	CASSQVGTGYYGYTF
-	TRBV28	-	TRBJ1-1	TGTGCCAGCAGTCCTGGTAACCGGGACGAAGCTTTCTTT	CASSPGNRDEAFF
-	TRBV19	-	TRBJ2-3	TGTGCCAGTAGTTCCACGAACCCCCCAGATACGCAGTATTTT	CASSSTNPPDTQYF
-	TRBV5-1	-	TRBJ2-1	TGCGCCAGCAGCTTGGAATCGAGCTCCTACAATGAGCAGTTCTTC	CASSLESSSYNEQFF
-	TRBV18	-	TRBJ1-2	TGTGCCAGCTCACCAGGACAGTTGAACTATGGCTACACCTTC	CASSPGQLNYGYTF